This TCR beta chain was obtained from a study of Ad26.COV2.S vaccination and SARS-CoV-2 variants. About the study: Administration of Ad26.COV2.S was intramuscular, either once or twice 56 days apart.

To note about this clone: Its antigen is as yet unknown.

The treatment is: some 20 received Ad26.COV2.S at low or high dose, single or two shots; 5 received placebo; per-sample allocation not given. After the first vaccine or placebo injection, samples were drawn on day 63. This CDR3 region has 15 residues. With V trimmed by 0 bases and J by 2 bases, 2 bases remained unmatched. The germline V gene has CDR1 SGDLS and CDR2 YYNGEE. Sequenced by immunoSEQ multiplex PCR; TCRdb stores in-frame clones only, minus some. The profile shows about 350,000 clones, 86% of them singletons. General study findings and limits: Quantification of TCR breadth and depth may have yielded underestimates of total T cell responses. People who got the vaccine or the placebo had similar non-spike TCR breadth.

The sample consisted of peripheral blood, taken in a trial of Ad26.COV2.S vaccine versus placebo. V and J are TRBV9 and TRBJ2-3; 8 positions agree with TRBD1. The clonotype was recovered from a person aged 18-65 years who received the Ad26.COV2.S COVID-19 vaccine or a placebo. The CDR3 DNA sequence: TGTGCCAGCAGCGTAGCGGGACAGGCCACAGATACGCAGTATTTT. Its translation: CASSVAGQATDTQYF.